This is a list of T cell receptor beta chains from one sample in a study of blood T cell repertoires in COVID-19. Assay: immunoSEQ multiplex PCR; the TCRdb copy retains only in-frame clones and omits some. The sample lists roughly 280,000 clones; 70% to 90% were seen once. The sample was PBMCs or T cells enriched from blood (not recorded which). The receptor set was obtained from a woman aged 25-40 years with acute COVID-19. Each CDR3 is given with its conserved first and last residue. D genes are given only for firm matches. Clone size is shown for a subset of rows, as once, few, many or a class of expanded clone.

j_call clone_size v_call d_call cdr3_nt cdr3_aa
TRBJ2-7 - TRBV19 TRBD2 TGTGCCAGTAGTATAGGTCTAGCGGGATTGGGGACCTACGAGCAGTACTTC CASSIGLAGLGTYEQYF
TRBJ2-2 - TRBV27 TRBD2 TGTGCCAGCAGTTTACGCGGACTAGCGGGAGTCCCCGGGGAGCTGTTTTTT CASSLRGLAGVPGELFF
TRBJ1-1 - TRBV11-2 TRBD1 TGTGCCAGCAGCCTTACAGGGGGACAAGTGGACACTGAAGCTTTCTTT CASSLTGGQVDTEAFF
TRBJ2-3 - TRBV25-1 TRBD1 TGTGCCAGTTCGGGACAGGGACACACAGATACGCAGTATTTT CASSGQGHTDTQYF
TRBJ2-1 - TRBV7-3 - TGTGCCAGCAGCTCGGACAGCTCCTCGGTTTTCAATGAGCAGTTCTTC CASSSDSSSVFNEQFF
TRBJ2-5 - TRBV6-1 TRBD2 TGTGCCAGCAGTGACACTAGCGGGAGGATCCAAGAGACCCAGTACTTC CASSDTSGRIQETQYF
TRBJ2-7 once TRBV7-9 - TGTGCCAGCAGCCTCTCAGCCTACGAGCAGTACTTC CASSLSAYEQYF
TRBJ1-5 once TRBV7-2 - TGTGCCAGCAGCTTAGCCGACAGCCCCTATCAGCCCCAGCATTTT CASSLADSPYQPQHF
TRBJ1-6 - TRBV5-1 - TGCGCCAGCAGCTTGACAGGGTTGGATTCACCCCTCCACTTT CASSLTGLDSPLHF
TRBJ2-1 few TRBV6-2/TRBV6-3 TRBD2 TGTGCCAGCAGTTACTCAACGGGAGGAGGGAATGAGCAGTTCTTC CASSYSTGGGNEQFF
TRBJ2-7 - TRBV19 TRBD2 TGTGCCAGTAGTCCAGGACTAGCGAGGTACGAGCAGTACTTC CASSPGLARYEQYF
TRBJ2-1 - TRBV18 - TGTGCCAGCTCACCCTCCGACACCTACAATGAGCAGTTCTTC CASSPSDTYNEQFF
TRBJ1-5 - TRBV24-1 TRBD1 TGTGCCACCAGTGATCCTGCTCAGGGGGCCAATCAGCCCCAGCATTTT CATSDPAQGANQPQHF
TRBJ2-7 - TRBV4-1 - TGCGCCAGCAGCCACTTTTTAGAAGCTAAAAACGAGCAGTACTTC CASSHFLEAKNEQYF
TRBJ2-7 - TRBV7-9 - TGTGCCAGCAGCTTAGGGGCGCACGAGCAGTACTTC CASSLGAHEQYF
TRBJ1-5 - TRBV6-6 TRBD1 TGTGCCAGCAGATCACAGGGGGCGGAGGGTCAGCCCCAGCATTTT CASRSQGAEGQPQHF
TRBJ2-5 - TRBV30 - TGTGCCTGGAGTCCCACTAGCGAGACCCAGTACTTC CAWSPTSETQYF
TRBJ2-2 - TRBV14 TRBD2 TGTGCCAGCAGCCCGATGTTGGCGGGAGACACCGGGGAGCTGTTTTTT CASSPMLAGDTGELFF
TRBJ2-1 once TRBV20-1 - TGCAGTGCTAGTGAACGGGAGACGGGCTACAATGAGCAGTTCTTC CSASERETGYNEQFF
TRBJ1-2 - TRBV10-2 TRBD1 TGCGCCAGCAGTGGAACGACAGGGGAAGGCTACACCTTC CASSGTTGEGYTF
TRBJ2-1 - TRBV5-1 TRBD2 TGCGCCAGCAGCTTCAGGTCGGCTAGCGGGAGCGACGCCCATGAGCAGTTCTTC CASSFRSASGSDAHEQFF
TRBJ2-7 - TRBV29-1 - TGCAGCGTTGTGACATTCCGCTACGAGCAGTACTTC CSVVTFRYEQYF
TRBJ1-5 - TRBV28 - TGTGCCAGCAGCCCGAGCGGGGGATTTGGCAATCAGCCCCAGCATTTT CASSPSGGFGNQPQHF
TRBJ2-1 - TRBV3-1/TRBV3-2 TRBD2 TGTGCCAGCAGCCACTTTAGCGGGAGCCAATACAATGAGCAGTTCTTC CASSHFSGSQYNEQFF
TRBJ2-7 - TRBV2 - TGTGCCAGTCTCGGGGGCTCCTACGAGCAGTACTTC CASLGGSYEQYF
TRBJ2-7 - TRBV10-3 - TGTGCCATCAGTGGTCCAGGGTCCCACGAGCAGTACTTC CAISGPGSHEQYF
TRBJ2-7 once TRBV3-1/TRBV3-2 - TGTGCCAGCAGCCAAGGCGCAAGCTTCGAGCAGTACTTC CASSQGASFEQYF
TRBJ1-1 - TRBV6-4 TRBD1 TGTGCCAGCAGAAAGGGACAGGGGGCCACTGAAGCTTTCTTT CASRKGQGATEAFF
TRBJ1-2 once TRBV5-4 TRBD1 TGTGCCAGCAGCTTGGGAGTGACAGGGGATGGCTACACCTTC CASSLGVTGDGYTF
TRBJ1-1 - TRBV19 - TGTGCCAGTAGTTACAATGAGAACACTGAAGCTTTCTTT CASSYNENTEAFF
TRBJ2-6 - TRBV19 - TGTGCCAGTAGTATAGATCCGACTAGACCTAGCTCTGGGGCCAACGTCCTGACTTTC CASSIDPTRPSSGANVLTF
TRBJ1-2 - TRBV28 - TGTGCCAGCAGTTTGGGTCGGGGGAGTAACTATGGCTACACCTTC CASSLGRGSNYGYTF
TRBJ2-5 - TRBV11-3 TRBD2 TGTGCCAGCAGCTGGGGGGGAGGGCCCCAGTACTTC CASSWGGGPQYF
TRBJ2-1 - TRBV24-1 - TGTGCCACCAGTGACCAACCGAGTTCCTACAATGAGCAGTTCTTC CATSDQPSSYNEQFF
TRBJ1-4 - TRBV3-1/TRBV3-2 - TGTGCCAGCAGCCACGGTAGCGCAACTAATGAAAAACTGTTTTTT CASSHGSATNEKLFF
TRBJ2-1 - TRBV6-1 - TGTGCCAGCAGTGAAGGGGGGGAGGCCTACAATGAGCAGTTCTTC CASSEGGEAYNEQFF
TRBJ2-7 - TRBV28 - TGTGCCAGCAGCCCGCCCCCATGGCCCGAGCAGTACTTC CASSPPPWPEQYF
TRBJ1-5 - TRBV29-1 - TGCAGCGTTGAACCAGGAAATAATCAGCCCCAGCATTTT CSVEPGNNQPQHF
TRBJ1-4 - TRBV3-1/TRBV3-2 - TGTGCCAGCAACCTAAGCAGGTGGGAGTCACATGAAAAACTGTTTTTT CASNLSRWESHEKLFF
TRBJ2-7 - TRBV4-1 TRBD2 TGCGCCAGCAGCCAAGCAAGCCTAGCGGAGAGCTCCTACGAGCAGTACTTC CASSQASLAESSYEQYF
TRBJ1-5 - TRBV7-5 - TGTGTCAGAAGCTGGGACAGGGGGCTTCTCTCTGTAAGCAATCAGCCCCAGCATTTT CVRSWDRGLLSVSNQPQHF
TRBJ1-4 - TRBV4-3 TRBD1 TGCGCCAGCAGCCAAGACCCCCCGACAGGGGCCGATTGGGGGAAACTGTTTTTT CASSQDPPTGADWGKLFF
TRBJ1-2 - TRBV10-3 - TGTGCCATCCGGTTAAGTCATGGCTACACCTTC CAIRLSHGYTF
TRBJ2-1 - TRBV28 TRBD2 TGTGCCAGCAGAGAGCAAGCGGGAGGGAAGGGCAATGAGCAGTTCTTC CASREQAGGKGNEQFF
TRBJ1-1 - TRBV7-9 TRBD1 TGTGCCAGCAGCGCCAGACAGGGTTCGACTGAAGCTTTCTTT CASSARQGSTEAFF
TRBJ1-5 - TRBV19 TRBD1 TGTGCCAGTAGTTCGGCGGGTCAGGGGGTTCGCCAGCCCCAGCATTTT CASSSAGQGVRQPQHF
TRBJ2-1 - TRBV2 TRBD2 TGTGCCTACCGGACTAGCGAATACAATGAGCAGTTCTTC CAYRTSEYNEQFF
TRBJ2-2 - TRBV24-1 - TGTGCCACCAGTGACACGGTTGGGAGACGAACGACCGGGGAGCTGTTTTTT CATSDTVGRRTTGELFF
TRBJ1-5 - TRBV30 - TGTGCCTGGAGTGGCACAGGGATTCAGCCCCAGCATTTT CAWSGTGIQPQHF
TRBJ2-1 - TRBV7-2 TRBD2 TGTGCCAGCAGCTTAGTGCAACTCGGGGGGTACAATGAGCAGTTCTTC CASSLVQLGGYNEQFF
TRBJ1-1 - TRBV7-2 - TGTGCCAGCAGCTCCCCAGGCCAGTGGGCTGAAGCTTTCTTT CASSSPGQWAEAFF
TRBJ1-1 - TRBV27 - TGTGCCAGCAGAGACCCACAGGGACCGAACACTGAAGCTTTCTTT CASRDPQGPNTEAFF
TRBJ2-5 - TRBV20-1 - TGCAGTGCTAGTCTCGCGGGGATCGAAGAGACCCAGTACTTC CSASLAGIEETQYF
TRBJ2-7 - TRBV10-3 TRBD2 TGTGCCTCCCGACTAGCGGGAGAACCCTACGAGCAGTACTTC CASRLAGEPYEQYF
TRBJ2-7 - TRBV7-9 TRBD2 TGTGCCAGCAGCTTAGGTGTTAGCGGGAGCTACGAGCAGTACTTC CASSLGVSGSYEQYF
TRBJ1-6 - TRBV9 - TGTGCCAGCAGCGTAGAAGGGCAGGGGACACCCCTCCACTTT CASSVEGQGTPLHF
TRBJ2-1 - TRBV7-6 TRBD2 TGTGCCAGCAGCCTAACGACTAGCGCCTACAATGAGCAGTTCTTC CASSLTTSAYNEQFF
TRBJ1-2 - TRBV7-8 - TGTGCCAGCAGCTTGGGCAGGGATTATGGCTACACCTTC CASSLGRDYGYTF
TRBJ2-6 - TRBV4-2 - TGTGCCAGCAGCCAAGATCAACCGGGTGCCTCTGGGGCCAACGTCCTGACTTTC CASSQDQPGASGANVLTF